Each of the 15 T cell receptor beta chains below was sequenced from the same sample in a study of a mutant IDH1 vaccine in newly diagnosed glioma. The sample's time point: week 47, end of study. Vaccinated patients received 300 ug of mutant IDH1 20-mer peptide per dose, with topical imiquimod. Which antigens these TCRs recognize remains unknown. Assay: immunoSEQ multiplex PCR; the TCRdb copy retains only in-frame clones and omits some. The profile shows about 90,000 clones, about 90% of them singletons. The starting material was PBMCs, obtained from a glioma patient whose treatment included an IDH1 peptide vaccine. Every receptor here comes from a woman between 45 and 65 years old with glioma.

The chain carries TRBV9 and TRBJ1-6, with D unresolved. Between the trimmed V and J ends, which lost 1 base and 0 bases, there was a span of 8 bases. The germline V gene encodes CDR1 SGDLS and CDR2 YYNGEE. The CDR3 totals 16 residues. The CDR3, as DNA: TGTGCCAGCAGCGTATCTGGGAGCTCCTATAATTCACCCCTCCACTTT. This gives the protein CASSVSGSSYNSPLHF.

This chain uses TRBV7-8 with TRBJ2-7; D unresolved. This CDR3 has 13 residues. V was trimmed by 2 bases and J by 3 bases, leaving 8 bases between them. CDR1 is SGHVS, CDR2 FQNEAQ, per germline. This CDR3 is CASSLTERYEQYF. The CDR3 DNA is TGTGCCAGCAGCTTAACTGAGCGCTACGAGCAGTACTTC.

The chain joins TRBV28 to TRBJ2-7, with D perhaps matching TRBD1 or TRBD2 (6 bases each). The V gene's germline CDR1 is MDHEN and CDR2 SYDVKM. The length of the CDR3 is 15 residues. V lost 5 bases and J 3 bases, leaving 17 bases between the germline ends. The CDR3 spells CASSPGGQGIYEQYF. The CDR3 DNA follows: TGTGCCAGCAGTCCCGGGGGCCAGGGAATCTACGAGCAGTACTTC.

This chain joins TRBV18 and TRBJ2-1; TRBD1 agrees at 9 bases. CDR3 length: 15 amino acids. The V gene's germline CDR1 is KGHSH and CDR2 LQKENI. The V segment lost 2 bases and the J segment 9 bases; nucleotides outside the gene matches: 8. In DNA form, the CDR3 reads TGTGCCAGCTCACCAGACGGGGGACAGGGCGGTGAGCAGTTCTTC. It yields the protein CASSPDGGQGGEQFF.

The chain carries TRBV10-3 and TRBJ2-5; D is unresolved. The DNA end is more similar to TRBJ2-7, so the J call may be wrong. The CDR3 loop spans 16 amino acids. Looked up from germline, CDR1 is ENHRY and CDR2 is SYGVKD. The chain's CDR3 is CAISDPDLRNSYEQYF. The CDR3 coding sequence is TGTGCCATCAGTGACCCCGATCTGCGAAACTCCTACGAGCAGTACTTC.

The V gene is TRBV5-1, the J gene TRBJ1-4; D possibly corresponds to TRBD1 (5 bases). CDR1 SGHRS and CDR2 YFSETQ come from the germline V gene. Trimming shortened V by 4 bases and J by 7 bases, and 23 bases separated the two germline ends. This CDR3 has 17 residues. CDR3 protein: CASSPSSWGINTEKLFF. The DNA for the CDR3 is TGCGCCAGCAGCCCTTCCTCTTGGGGCATCAATACTGAAAAACTGTTTTTT.

This chain joins TRBV5-1 and TRBJ2-7, with 7 positions matching TRBD1. The CDR3 loop spans 14 amino acids. CDR1 and CDR2 from the germline V gene are SGHRS and YFSETQ. J gave up 6 bases and V 4 bases, and 10 bases lay outside the gene matches. CDR3 amino acids: CASSLTGRPSEQYF. CDR3 nucleotide sequence: TGCGCCAGCAGCCTGACAGGGCGTCCGTCCGAGCAGTACTTC.

This chain uses TRBV5-1 with TRBJ2-2; 9 bases align to TRBD2. With V trimmed by 4 bases and J by 0 bases, 1 base remained unmatched. The CDR3 runs to 15 residues. CDR1 and CDR2 from the germline V gene are SGHRS and YFSETQ. CDR3 sequence (DNA): TGCGCCAGCAGCCGGACTAGCGCGAACACCGGGGAGCTGTTTTTT. Translating it yields CASSRTSANTGELFF.

The chain carries TRBV12-5 and TRBJ2-7; 8 bases match TRBD2. CDR3 length: 19 amino acids. Trimming at V came to 0 bases and at J to 0 bases, leaving 13 bases not matched to a gene. Germline CDR1 LGHNT, CDR2 FRNRAP. As DNA, the CDR3 is TGTGCTAGTGGTTTGGTGCGCCTAGCGGGCCGCGAATCCTCCTACGAGCAGTACTTC. Translating it yields CASGLVRLAGRESSYEQYF.

Concerning this clone: The same CDR3 also results from other DNA sequences found in this sample. The V and J genes are TRBV7-9 and TRBJ1-1, with D tentatively TRBD1 (6 bases). Trimming removed 2 bases from V and 3 bases from J, with 10 bases in between. The CDR3 covers 14 residues. Germline CDR1 is SEHNR and CDR2 is FQNEAQ (reference sequence). The CDR3 spells CASSLQGRDTEAFF. CDR3 bases: TGTGCCAGCAGCTTACAGGGGCGGGACACTGAAGCTTTCTTT.

The table lists this clone with a few counts. The rearrangement joins TRBV6-5 to TRBJ1-5, with D unclear. The ends were cut back, 5 bases at V and 3 bases at J, with 11 bases in the middle. Looked up from germline, CDR1 is MNHEY and CDR2 is SVGAGI. This CDR3 region has 14 residues. CDR3 DNA sequence: TGTGCCAGCAGTCAGGACGCAGACAATCAGCCCCAGCATTTT. It translates to CASSQDADNQPQHF.

The chain has TRBV18 and TRBJ2-2; TRBD2 aligns across 10 bases. Trimming took 3 bases from V and 6 from J; bases not matched to a gene: 13. Germline CDR1 and CDR2: KGHSH and LQKENI. The CDR3 totals 18 residues. The CDR3 DNA reads as TGTGCCAGCTCACCGGTGAATAAAGCGGGAGGGCCCGCCGGGGAGCTGTTTTTT. Translation: CASSPVNKAGGPAGELFF.

The CDR3 reads CASSPGAGRKDTQYF. In DNA form, the CDR3 reads TGTGCCAGCAGCCCTGGGGCCGGGAGGAAAGATACGCAGTATTTT. The chain couples TRBV11-2 to TRBJ2-3, with TRBD2 matching over 7 bases. The CDR3 is made up of 15 amino acids. The germline gives CDR1 SGHAT, CDR2 FQNNGV. J gave up 5 bases and V 5 bases, and 10 bases lay outside the gene matches. The variable domain in full, completed from reference TRBV11-2 and TRBJ2-3, reads EAGVAQSPRYKIIEKRQSVAFWCNPISGHATLYWYQQILGQGPKLLIQFQNNGVVDDSQLPKDRFSAERLKGVDSTLKIQPAKLEDSAVYLCASSPGAGRKDTQYFGPGTRLTVL.

The chain is built from TRBV14 and TRBJ1-1; 8 bases agree with TRBD1. Looked up from germline, CDR1 is SGHDN and CDR2 is FVKESK. V shed 4 bases and J 4 bases; nucleotides not matched to a gene: 5. The CDR3 runs 14 residues. The CDR3 DNA is TGTGCCAGCAGCCGTCAAGACAGGGGCACTGAAGCTTTCTTT. Its translation: CASSRQDRGTEAFF. Full variable domain (missing parts from reference TRBV14 and TRBJ1-1): EAGVTQFPSHSVIEKGQTVTLRCDPISGHDNLYWYRRVMGKEIKFLLHFVKESKQDESGMPNNRFLAERTGGTYSTLKVQPAELEDSGVYFCASSRQDRGTEAFFGQGTRLTVV.

This sequence joins TRBV30 and TRBJ1-4; the D is unclear. The CDR3 spans 12 residues. CDR1 GTSNPN and CDR2 SVGIG come from the germline V gene (reference sequence). V was clipped by 2 bases and J by 4 bases, with 5 bases between them. The CDR3: CAWSSYNEKLFF. The CDR3 region has the DNA TGTGCCTGGAGTTCGTATAATGAAAAACTGTTTTTT.